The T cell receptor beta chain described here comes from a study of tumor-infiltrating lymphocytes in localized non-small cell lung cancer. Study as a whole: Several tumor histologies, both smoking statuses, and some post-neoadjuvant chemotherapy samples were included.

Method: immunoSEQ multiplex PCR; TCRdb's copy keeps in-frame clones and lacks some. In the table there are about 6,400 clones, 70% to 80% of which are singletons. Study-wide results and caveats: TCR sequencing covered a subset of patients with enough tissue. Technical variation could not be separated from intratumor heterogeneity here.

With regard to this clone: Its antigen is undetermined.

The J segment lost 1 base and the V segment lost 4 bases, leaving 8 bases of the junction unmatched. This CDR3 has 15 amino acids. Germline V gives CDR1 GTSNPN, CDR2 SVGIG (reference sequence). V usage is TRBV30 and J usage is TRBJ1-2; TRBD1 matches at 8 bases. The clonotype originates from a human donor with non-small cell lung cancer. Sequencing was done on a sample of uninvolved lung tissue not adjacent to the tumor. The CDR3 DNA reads TGTGCCTGGACGCCAGGGGGCGCGGGTAACTATGGCTACACCTTC. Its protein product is CAWTPGGAGNYGYTF.